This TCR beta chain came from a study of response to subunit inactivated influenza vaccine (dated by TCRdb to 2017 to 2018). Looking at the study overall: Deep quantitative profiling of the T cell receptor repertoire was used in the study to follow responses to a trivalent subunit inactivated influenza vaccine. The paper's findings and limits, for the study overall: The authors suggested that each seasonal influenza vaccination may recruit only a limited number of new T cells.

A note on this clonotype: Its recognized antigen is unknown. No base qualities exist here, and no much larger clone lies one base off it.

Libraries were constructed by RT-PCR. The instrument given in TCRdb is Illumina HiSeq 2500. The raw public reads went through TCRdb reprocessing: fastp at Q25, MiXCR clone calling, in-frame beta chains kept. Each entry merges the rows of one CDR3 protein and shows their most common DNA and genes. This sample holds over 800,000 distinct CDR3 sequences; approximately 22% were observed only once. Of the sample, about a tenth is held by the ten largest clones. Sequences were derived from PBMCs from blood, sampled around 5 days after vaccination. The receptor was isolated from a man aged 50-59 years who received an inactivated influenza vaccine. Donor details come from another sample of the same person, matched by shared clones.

The CDR3 protein sequence reads: CASSDSGASYEQYF. The sequenced DNA: TGCGCCAGCAGTGACAGCGGGGCCTCCTACGAGCAGTACTTC. The chain links TRBV5-1 with TRBJ2-7, with 7 bases aligning to TRBD2. The CDR3 measures 14 amino acids from cysteine to phenylalanine. Just CDR3 DNA is preserved here, 42 bases in frame from base 1. CDR1 and CDR2 were assigned from the germline V gene as SGHRS and YFSETQ. V loses 5 bases at its end and J loses 0 bases; junction bases beyond the gene matches: 5.